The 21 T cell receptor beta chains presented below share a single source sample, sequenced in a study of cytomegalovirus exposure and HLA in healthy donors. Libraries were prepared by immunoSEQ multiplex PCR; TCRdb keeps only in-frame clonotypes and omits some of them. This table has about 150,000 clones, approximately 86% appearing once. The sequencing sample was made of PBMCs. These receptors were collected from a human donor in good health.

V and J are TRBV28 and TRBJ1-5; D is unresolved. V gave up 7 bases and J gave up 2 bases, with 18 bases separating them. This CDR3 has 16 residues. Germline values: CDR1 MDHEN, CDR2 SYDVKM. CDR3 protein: CASTPRRWVGNQPQHF. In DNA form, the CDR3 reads TGTGCCAGCACCCCTAGGAGGTGGGTGGGCAATCAGCCCCAGCATTTT.

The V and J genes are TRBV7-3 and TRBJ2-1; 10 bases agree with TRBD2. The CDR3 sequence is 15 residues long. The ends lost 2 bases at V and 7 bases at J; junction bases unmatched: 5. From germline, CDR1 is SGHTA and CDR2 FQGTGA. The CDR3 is CASSLAGLARNEQFF. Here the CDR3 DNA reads TGTGCCAGCAGCTTAGCGGGACTAGCGAGGAATGAGCAGTTCTTC.

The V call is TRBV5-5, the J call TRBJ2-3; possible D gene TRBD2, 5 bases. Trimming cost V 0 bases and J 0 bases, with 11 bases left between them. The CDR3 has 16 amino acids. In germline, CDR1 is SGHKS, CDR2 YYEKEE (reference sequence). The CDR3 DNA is TGTGCCAGCAGCTTGGGAAGCGGCTCTAGCACAGATACGCAGTATTTT. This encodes CASSLGSGSSTDTQYF. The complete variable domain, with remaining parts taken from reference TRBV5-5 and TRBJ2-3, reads DAGVTQSPTHLIKTRGQQVTLRCSPISGHKSVSWYQQVLGQGPQFIFQYYEKEERGRGNFPDRFSARQFPNYSSELNVNALLLGDSALYLCASSLGSGSSTDTQYFGPGTRLTVL.

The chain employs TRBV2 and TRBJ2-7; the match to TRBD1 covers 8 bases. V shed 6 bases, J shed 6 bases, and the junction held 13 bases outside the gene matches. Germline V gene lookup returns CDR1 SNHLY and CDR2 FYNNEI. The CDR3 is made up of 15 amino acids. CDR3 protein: CASRADRANLREQYF. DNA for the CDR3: TGTGCCAGCAGGGCGGACAGGGCGAACCTTCGCGAGCAGTACTTC.

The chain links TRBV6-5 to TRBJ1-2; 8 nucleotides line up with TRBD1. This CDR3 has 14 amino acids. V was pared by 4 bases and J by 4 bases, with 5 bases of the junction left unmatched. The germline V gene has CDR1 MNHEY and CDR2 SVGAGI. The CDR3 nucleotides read TGTGCCAGCAGTTCGGACAGGGCGGCCTATGGCTACACCTTC. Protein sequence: CASSSDRAAYGYTF.

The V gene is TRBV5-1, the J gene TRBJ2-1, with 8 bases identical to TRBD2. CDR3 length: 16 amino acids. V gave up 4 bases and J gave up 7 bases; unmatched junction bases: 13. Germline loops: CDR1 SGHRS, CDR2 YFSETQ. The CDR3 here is CASSHPQTGGRNEQFF. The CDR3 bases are TGCGCCAGCAGCCACCCTCAAACGGGAGGGAGGAATGAGCAGTTCTTC.

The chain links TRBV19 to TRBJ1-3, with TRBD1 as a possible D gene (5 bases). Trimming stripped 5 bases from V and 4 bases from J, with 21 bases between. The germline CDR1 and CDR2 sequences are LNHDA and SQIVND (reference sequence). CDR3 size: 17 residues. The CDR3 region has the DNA TGTGCCAGTAGTGCCCGGGACTCCAGTAGGGGCGGAAACACCATATATTTT. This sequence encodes CASSARDSSRGGNTIYF.

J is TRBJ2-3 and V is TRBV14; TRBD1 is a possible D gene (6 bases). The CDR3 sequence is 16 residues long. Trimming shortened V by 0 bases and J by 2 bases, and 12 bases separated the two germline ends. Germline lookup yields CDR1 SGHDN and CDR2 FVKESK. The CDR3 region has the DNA TGTGCCAGCAGCCAAGAGCGAGGGGGTGACACAGATACGCAGTATTTT. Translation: CASSQERGGDTDTQYF.

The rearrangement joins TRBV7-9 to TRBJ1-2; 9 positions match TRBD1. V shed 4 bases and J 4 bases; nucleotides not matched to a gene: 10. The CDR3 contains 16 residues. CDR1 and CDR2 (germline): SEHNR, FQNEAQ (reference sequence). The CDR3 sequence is CASSSSHRGRFYGYTF. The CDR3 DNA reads TGTGCCAGCAGCTCATCTCACAGGGGGCGCTTCTATGGCTACACCTTC.

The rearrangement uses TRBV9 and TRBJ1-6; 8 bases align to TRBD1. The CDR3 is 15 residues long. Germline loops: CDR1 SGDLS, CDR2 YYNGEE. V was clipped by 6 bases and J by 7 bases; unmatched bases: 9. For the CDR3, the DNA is TGTGCCAGCACTTCCTCGGGGACAGGAAATTCACCCCTCCACTTT. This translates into CASTSSGTGNSPLHF.

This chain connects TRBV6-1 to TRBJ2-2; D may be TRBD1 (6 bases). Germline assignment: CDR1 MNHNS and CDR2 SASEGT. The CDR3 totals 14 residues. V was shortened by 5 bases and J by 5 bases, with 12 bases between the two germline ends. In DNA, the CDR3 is TGTGCCAGCAGTAGACAGGCTCTAACCGGGGAGCTGTTTTTT. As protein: CASSRQALTGELFF.

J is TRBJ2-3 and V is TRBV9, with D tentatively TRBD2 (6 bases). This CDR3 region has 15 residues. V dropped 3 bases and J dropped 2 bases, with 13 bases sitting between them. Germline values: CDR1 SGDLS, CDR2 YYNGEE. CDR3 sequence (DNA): TGTGCCAGCAGCGATGAAGGGAGGACCACAGATACGCAGTATTTT. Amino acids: CASSDEGRTTDTQYF.

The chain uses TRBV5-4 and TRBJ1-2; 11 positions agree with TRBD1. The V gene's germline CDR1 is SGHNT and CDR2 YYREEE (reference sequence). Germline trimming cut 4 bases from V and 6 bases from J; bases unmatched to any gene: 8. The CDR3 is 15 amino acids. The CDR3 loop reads CASSPRTGGWDGYTF. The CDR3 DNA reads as TGTGCCAGCAGCCCCCGGACAGGGGGCTGGGATGGCTACACCTTC. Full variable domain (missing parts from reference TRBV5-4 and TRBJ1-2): ETGVTQSPTHLIKTRGQQVTLRCSSQSGHNTVSWYQQALGQGPQFIFQYYREEENGRGNFPPRFSGLQFPNYSSELNVNALELDDSALYLCASSPRTGGWDGYTFGSGTRLTVV.

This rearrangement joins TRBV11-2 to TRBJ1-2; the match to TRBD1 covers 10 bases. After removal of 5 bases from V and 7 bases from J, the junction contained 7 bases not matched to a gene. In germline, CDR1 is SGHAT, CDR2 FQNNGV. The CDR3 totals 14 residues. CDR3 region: CASSVTGQGTGYTF. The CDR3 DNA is TGTGCCAGCAGCGTGACGGGACAGGGGACTGGCTACACCTTC.

The CDR3 DNA is TGTGCCAGCACGGGGTACACTGAAGCTTTCTTT. This gives the protein CASTGYTEAFF. The chain has TRBV27 and TRBJ1-1; D gene ambiguous. Germline V gives CDR1 MNHEY, CDR2 SMNVEV (reference sequence). V shed 7 bases and J shed 3 bases, with 6 bases lying between them. This CDR3 comprises 11 residues.

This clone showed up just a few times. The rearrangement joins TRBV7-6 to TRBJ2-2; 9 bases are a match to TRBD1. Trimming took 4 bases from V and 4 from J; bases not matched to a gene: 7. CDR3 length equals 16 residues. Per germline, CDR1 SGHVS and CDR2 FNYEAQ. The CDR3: CASSSRQGESTGELFF. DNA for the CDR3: TGTGCCAGCAGCTCCAGACAGGGGGAGAGCACCGGGGAGCTGTTTTTT.

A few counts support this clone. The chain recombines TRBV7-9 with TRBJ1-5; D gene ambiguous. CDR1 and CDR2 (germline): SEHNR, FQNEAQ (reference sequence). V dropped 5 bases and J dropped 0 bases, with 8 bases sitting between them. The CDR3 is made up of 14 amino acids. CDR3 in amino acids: CASSARDSNQPQHF. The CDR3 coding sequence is TGTGCCAGCAGCGCGAGGGATAGCAATCAGCCCCAGCATTTT.

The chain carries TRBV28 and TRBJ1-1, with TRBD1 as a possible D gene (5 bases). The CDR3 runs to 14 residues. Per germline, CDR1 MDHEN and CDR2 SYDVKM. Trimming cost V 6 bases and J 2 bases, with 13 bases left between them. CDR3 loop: CASSPGGINTEAFF. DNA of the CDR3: TGTGCCAGCAGCCCCGGGGGAATCAACACTGAAGCTTTCTTT.

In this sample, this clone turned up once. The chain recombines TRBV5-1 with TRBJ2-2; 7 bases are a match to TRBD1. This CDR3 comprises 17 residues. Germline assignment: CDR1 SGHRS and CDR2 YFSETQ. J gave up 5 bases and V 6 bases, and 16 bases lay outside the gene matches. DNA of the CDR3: TGCGCCAGCACCCGGACAGGCGCCTCCGAGATAACCGGGGAGCTGTTTTTT. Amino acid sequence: CASTRTGASEITGELFF.

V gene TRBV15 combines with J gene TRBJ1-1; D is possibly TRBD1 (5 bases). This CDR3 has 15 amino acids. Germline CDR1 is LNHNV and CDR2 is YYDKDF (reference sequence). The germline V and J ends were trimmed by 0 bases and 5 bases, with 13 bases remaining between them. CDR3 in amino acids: CATSRDGKGWTEAFF. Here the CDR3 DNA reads TGTGCCACCAGCAGAGATGGGAAGGGGTGGACTGAAGCTTTCTTT.

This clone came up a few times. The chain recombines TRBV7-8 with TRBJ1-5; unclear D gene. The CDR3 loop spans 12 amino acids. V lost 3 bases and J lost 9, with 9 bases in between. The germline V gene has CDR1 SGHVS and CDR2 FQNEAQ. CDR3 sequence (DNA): TGTGCCAGCAGCTTCCCTCCGGGGCCCCAGCATTTT. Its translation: CASSFPPGPQHF.